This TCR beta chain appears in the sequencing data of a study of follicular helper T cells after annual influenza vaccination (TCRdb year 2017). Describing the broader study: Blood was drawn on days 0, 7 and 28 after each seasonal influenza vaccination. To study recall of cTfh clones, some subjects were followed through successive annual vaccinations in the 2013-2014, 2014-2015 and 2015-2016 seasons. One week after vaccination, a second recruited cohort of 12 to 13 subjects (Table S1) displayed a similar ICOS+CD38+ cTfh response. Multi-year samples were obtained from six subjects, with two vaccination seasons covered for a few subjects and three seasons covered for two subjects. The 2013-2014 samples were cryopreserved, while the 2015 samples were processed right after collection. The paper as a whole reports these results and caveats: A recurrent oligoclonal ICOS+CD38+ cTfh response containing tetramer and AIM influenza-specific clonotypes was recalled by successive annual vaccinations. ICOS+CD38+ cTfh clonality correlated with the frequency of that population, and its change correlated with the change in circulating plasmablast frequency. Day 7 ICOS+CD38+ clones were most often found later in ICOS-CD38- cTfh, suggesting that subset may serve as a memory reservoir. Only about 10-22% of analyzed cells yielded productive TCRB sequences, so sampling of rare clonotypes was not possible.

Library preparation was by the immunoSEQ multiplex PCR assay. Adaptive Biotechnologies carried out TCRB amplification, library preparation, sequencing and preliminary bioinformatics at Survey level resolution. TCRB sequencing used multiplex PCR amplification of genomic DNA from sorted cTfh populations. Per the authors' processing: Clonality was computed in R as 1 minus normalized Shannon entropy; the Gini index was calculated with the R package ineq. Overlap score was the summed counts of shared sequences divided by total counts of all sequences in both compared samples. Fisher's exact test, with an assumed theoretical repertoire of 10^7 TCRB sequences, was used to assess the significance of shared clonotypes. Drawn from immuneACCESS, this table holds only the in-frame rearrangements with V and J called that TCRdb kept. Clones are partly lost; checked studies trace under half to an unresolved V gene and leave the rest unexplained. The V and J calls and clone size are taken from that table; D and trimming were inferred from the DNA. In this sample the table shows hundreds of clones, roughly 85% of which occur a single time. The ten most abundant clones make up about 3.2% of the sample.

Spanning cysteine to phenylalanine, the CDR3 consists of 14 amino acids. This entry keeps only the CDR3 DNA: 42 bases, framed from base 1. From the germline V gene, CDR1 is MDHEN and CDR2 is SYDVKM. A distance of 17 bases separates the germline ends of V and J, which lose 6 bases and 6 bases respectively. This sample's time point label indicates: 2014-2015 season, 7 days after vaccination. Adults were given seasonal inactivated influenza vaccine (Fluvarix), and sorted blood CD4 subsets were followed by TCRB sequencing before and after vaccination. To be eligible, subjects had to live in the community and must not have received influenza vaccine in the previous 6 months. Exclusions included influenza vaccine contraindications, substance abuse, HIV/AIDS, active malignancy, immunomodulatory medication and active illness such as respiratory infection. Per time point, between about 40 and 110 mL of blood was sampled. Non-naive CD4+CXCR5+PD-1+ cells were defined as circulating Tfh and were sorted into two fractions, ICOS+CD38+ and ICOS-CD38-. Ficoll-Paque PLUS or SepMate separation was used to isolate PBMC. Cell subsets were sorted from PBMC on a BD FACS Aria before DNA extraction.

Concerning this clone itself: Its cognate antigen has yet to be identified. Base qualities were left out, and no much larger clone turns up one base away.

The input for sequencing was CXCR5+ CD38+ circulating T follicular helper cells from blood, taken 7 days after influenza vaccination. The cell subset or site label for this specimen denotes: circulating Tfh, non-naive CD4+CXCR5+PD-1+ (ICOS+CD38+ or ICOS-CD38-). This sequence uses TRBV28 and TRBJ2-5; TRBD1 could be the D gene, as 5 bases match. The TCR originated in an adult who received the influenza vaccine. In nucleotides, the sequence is TGTGCCAGCAGCACCCGCAGGGAAGAAAAGACCCAGTACTTC. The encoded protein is CASSTRREEKTQYF.